The sequence of this T cell receptor (beta chain) was determined in a study of beta chain features in type 1 diabetes. General study results and limits: Shortening that was moderate but significant affected the TCRB CDR3s of Type 1 diabetes patients in all four CD4+ subsets. The VDJ junctions of type 1 diabetes patients carried fewer insertions and more deletions. Whether TCRB rearrangement is influenced by HLA type was left unresolved in this analysis.

Stem cell-like memory, regulatory, central memory and naive CD4+ cells were sorted via CD45RO/CCR7/CD25/CD127/CD95/CD27. In all sorted populations, purity surpassed 95%. Concerning this clone itself: Its target is unknown.

Reverse transcribing all isolated RNA meant expressed TCRB transcripts were sequenced. The repertoire was sequenced with immunoSEQ multiplex PCR; TCRdb's copy has only in-frame clones and lacks some. The sample has around 600,000 clones; over 10% are singletons. Sequenced: naive CD4+ T cells from blood. The sequence was obtained from a man aged 30 to 45 with type 1 diabetes.

This CDR3 is CASSRSGGAGDTQYF. DNA for the CDR3: TGCGCCAGCAGCCGTAGCGGGGGGGCCGGAGATACGCAGTATTTT. This chain links TRBV4-3 with TRBJ2-3; 11 positions match TRBD2. CDR1 is LGHNA, CDR2 YSLEER, per germline. The CDR3 runs 15 residues. The trim removed 4 bases at V and 5 bases at J, leaving 5 bases unmatched.